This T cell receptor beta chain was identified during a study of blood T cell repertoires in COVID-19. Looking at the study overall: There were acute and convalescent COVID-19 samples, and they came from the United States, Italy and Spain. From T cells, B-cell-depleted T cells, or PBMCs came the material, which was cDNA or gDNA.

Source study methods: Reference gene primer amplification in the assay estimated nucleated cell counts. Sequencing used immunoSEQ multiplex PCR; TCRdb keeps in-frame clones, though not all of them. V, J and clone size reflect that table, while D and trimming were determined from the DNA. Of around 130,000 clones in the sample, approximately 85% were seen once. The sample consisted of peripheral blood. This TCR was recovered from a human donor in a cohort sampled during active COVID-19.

CDR3 in DNA: TGTGCCAGCAGTTTATGGGGGGACAGGGTTGGCTACACCTTC. It specifies CASSLWGDRVGYTF. The gene calls are TRBV27 and TRBJ1-2; TRBD1 aligns across 9 bases. CDR1 and CDR2 (germline): MNHEY, SMNVEV (reference sequence). J gave up 7 bases and V 1 base, and 4 bases lay outside the gene matches. The CDR3 runs to 14 residues.